This T cell receptor (beta chain) comes out of a study of technical replicates of blood from a few donors. The CDR3 covers 15 residues. Germline assignment: CDR1 LNHDA and CDR2 SQIVND (reference sequence). Trimming shortened V by 5 bases and J by 5 bases, and 15 bases separated the two germline ends. Using immunoSEQ multiplex PCR, the repertoire was profiled, and TCRdb retains in-frame clones only, with some absent. This sample has more than 90,000 clones; roughly 95% occur once, and the top ten carry 0.21%. This clonotype originated in a human donor in good health. The chain employs TRBV19 and TRBJ1-4; D ambiguous. The sample consisted of T cells isolated from PBMCs. In DNA, the CDR3 is TGTGCCAGTAGTTCCCGGACTATTGGGAATGAAAAACTGTTTTTT. Its protein is CASSSRTIGNEKLFF.